This TCR beta chain stems from a study of shared clonotypes between healthy human individuals. The study, taken as a whole, reports: Blood alone was sampled, and tissue repertoires likely differ.

Produced via immunoSEQ multiplex PCR; TCRdb's table is partial and in-frame only. The repertoire includes around 430,000 clones, around 75% of them detected once, and approximately 13% sits in the top ten. Germline CDR1 MDHEN, CDR2 SYDVKM. The CDR3 is 15 amino acids. This clone has a single count. Its antigen is not known. The clonotype was recovered from a woman aged 35 to 49 in good health. Some clones in this sample may be carry-over from other donors' samples. The sequencing input was PBMCs. The chain is built from TRBV28 and TRBJ2-5, with D possibly TRBD1 on 6 matching bases. Gene TRBJ2-7 matches the end of the DNA better, so the J call may be wrong. CDR3 protein: CASSLIGAGAYEQYF. The CDR3 region has the DNA TGTGCCAGCAGTTTAATCGGGGCAGGGGCCTACGAGCAGTACTTC.